Sequencing of this T cell receptor (beta chain) was carried out in a study of cytomegalovirus exposure and HLA in healthy donors. Amplification used 60 Vbeta primers and 13 Jbeta primers. Measured with immunoSEQ multiplex PCR; TCRdb has only the in-frame clones, and not every one. The data contain more than 95,000 clones, approximately 86% of them singletons. CDR1 is SGHNT, CDR2 YYREEE, per germline (reference sequence). Deletions cut 0 bases from V and 7 bases from J, with 13 bases between. The CDR3 covers 15 residues. This sequence was found in a man aged 18 to 30 in good health and CMV-seronegative. V usage is TRBV5-4 and J usage is TRBJ2-2, with D possibly being TRBD1 (6 bases). Source material: PBMCs. Here the CDR3 reads CASSLEQGVGGELFF. The DNA of the CDR3 is TGTGCCAGCAGCTTGGAACAGGGAGTGGGCGGGGAGCTGTTTTTT.